Sequencing of this T cell receptor beta chain was carried out in a study of blood T cell repertoires in COVID-19 (dated by TCRdb to about 2020). Broadly, across the study: Collaborator samples came from the United States, Italy and Spain and covered acute and convalescent phases of COVID-19. The prospective study material was composed of cDNA or gDNA derived from T cells, B-cell-depleted T cells, or PBMCs. Subjects who had been exposed to COVID-19, were actively infected with it, or had recovered from it provided the deeply sampled blood TCRbeta repertoires that made up the dataset. The repertoires were released in a freely available public database intended as a resource for research on the immune response to SARS-CoV-2. Samples were obtained from the ongoing ImmuneRACE study (first 160 participants) and from 1,000 to 1,500 subjects provided by 6 global collaborators. Sample metadata almost always included a de-identified subject ID, COVID-19 status, age in years and sex. Where available, HLA class I and class II types were obtained from metadata supplied by the sample provider rather than from assay-based typing. What the authors observed across the whole study: How much clinical and demographic metadata was included differed by source and by participant, and the metadata was provided uncurated.

TCRbeta CDR3 regions were amplified from genomic DNA by means of the immunoSEQ Assay, a bias-controlled multiplex PCR. Concerning the study's data processing: Within the assay, amplification of reference gene primers was used to estimate how many nucleated cells each sample contained. To quantify the absolute abundance of each unique TCRbeta CDR3 rearrangement, sequence reads were collapsed and filtered. For each sample, productive Simpson clonality was calculated as the square root of Simpson's diversity index over productive rearrangements. Held by TCRdb, this immuneACCESS table contains in-frame sequences only and omits some clones. Under half of the omission traces to an unresolved V gene where checked; the cause of the rest is unknown. The DNA gave D and trimming, while V, J and clone size come from that table. This sample holds roughly 250,000 clones; roughly 87% were observed only once. The ten largest clonotypes hold just over 7% of the sample.

On this clone itself: The antigen this receptor binds is unknown. Base qualities are missing; no much larger clone stands one base away.

Another Seattle source contributed samples from volunteer blood donors who had recovered from COVID-19. Collaborating institutions collected whole blood in K2EDTA tubes following their own protocols. For TCRbeta analysis, collaborators shipped samples in one of three forms: frozen whole blood, isolated PBMCs, or DNA extracted from either of those sample types. The sample was peripheral blood. The TCR comes from a man aged 60 to 69 who had recovered from COVID-19.

The DNA reads as follows: TGTGCCACGAGGGACATCTCTGGAAACACCATATATTTT. It codes for CATRDISGNTIYF. This receptor chain uses TRBV10-3 and TRBJ1-3; TRBD1 is perhaps the D gene, given 6 matching bases. Between the V and J ends, shortened by 10 bases and 0 bases respectively, the junction contains 10 bases. The CDR3 sequence holds 13 residues, the cysteine and phenylalanine included. The entry retains the CDR3 DNA only, 39 bases that are in frame from base 1. The germline V gene specifies ENHRY as CDR1 and SYGVKD as CDR2.